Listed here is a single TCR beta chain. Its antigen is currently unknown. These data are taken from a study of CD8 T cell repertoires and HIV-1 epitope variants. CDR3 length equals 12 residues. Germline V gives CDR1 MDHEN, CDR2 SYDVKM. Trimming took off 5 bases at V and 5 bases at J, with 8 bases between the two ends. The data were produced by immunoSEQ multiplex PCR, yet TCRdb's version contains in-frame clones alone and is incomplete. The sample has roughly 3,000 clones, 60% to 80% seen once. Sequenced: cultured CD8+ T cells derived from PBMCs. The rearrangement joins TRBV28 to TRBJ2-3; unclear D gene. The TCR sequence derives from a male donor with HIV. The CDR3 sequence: CASSQTVDTQYF. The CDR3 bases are TGTGCCAGCAGTCAGACTGTAGATACGCAGTATTTT.